The clone carrying this T cell receptor beta chain has only a few counts. Sequenced by immunoSEQ multiplex PCR; TCRdb stores in-frame clones only, minus some. The data hold 200,000 to 300,000 clones, with roughly 80% observed a single time. Trimming removed 2 bases from V and 2 bases from J, with 10 bases in between. Germline CDR1 reads SGHTA; CDR2 reads FQGTGA. The CDR3 consists of 15 residues. This record comes from a study of blood T cell repertoires in COVID-19. Overall study context: T cells, B-cell-depleted T cells, or PBMCs supplied cDNA or gDNA.

Source material: peripheral blood. The clonotype originates from a woman aged 80 or older with acute or convalescent COVID-19. The genes are TRBV7-3 and TRBJ2-1; a possible D gene is TRBD2 (6 bases). The DNA of the CDR3 is TGTGCCAGCAGCTTATCTCCGGGGGCCTACAATGAGCAGTTCTTC. Protein product: CASSLSPGAYNEQFF.